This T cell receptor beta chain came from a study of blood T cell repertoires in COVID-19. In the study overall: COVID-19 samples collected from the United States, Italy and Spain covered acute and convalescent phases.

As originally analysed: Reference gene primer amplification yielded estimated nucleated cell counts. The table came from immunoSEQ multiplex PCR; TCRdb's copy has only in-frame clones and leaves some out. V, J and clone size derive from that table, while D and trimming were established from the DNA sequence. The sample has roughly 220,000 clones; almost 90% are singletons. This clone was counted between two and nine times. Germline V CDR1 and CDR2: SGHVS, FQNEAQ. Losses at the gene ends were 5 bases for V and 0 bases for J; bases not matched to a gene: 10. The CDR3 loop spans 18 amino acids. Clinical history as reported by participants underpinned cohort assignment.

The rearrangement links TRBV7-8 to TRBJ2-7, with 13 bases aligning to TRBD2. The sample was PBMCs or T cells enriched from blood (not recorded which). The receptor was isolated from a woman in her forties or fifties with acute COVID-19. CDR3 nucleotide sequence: TGTGCCAGCAGCCCAATACTAGCGGGAGGGGGGAGCTCCTACGAGCAGTACTTC. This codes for CASSPILAGGGSSYEQYF.